Sequencing of this TCR beta chain was carried out in a study of cytomegalovirus exposure and HLA in healthy donors (dated by TCRdb to 2015 to 2018). In terms of the full investigation: In an earlier analysis of roughly 590 of the donors, around 290 Gb of sequence data and 100 million or so unique TCR beta sequences from about 179 million T cells were reported. Roughly 300 gigabases of sequencing data and some 85 million unique TCR sequences were included in an early release covering roughly 600 HLA-typed donors. Among the 398 genotyped donors, approximately 76% belonged to the genetic ancestry cluster associated with self-reported Caucasian donors. The study aimed to test whether signatures of past pathogen exposure could be identified by cataloging public T cell receptors. The T cell repertoires of 666 subjects were profiled by immunosequencing and related to cytomegalovirus serostatus. Besides the first cohort of hundreds of subjects, a separate validation cohort made up of 120 different subjects was used. To predict cytomegalovirus infection status, the study combined high-throughput TCR immunosequencing, statistical association of individual TCRs with disease status, and machine learning. To study patterns of TCR occurrence, a later analysis re-analyzed previously published TCR beta repertoires from 550 to 800 donors and added high-resolution HLA genotyping. The later analysis used no new phenotypic data to find candidate immune exposures, relying instead on TCR beta sequences and their occurrence across donors. In an earlier analysis of about 590 of the donors, high-throughput TCR beta sequencing was used to judge whether each TCR beta V gene segment behaved as functional or pseudogenic. Donor age, sex, ethnicity and CMV serostatus were compiled together with the repertoire data. A later genetic analysis took genome-wide SNP genotypes for about 65% of the 666 donors and used that subset as a discovery cohort. All discovery cohort repertoires had been generated using a single sequencing platform. HLA typing covered class I and class II loci at four-digit resolution. The number of donors typed differed by locus, with roughly 629-640 for A, B, C, DRB1 and DQB1, 522 for DQA1, 600 to 610 for DPA1, and 450 to 480 for DPB1. About 5 DR-DQ haplotypes were handled as single units for association and clustering, since linkage in the cohort was strong. Among 398 genotyped donors of the cohort, an average of approximately 200,000 unique TCR beta nucleotide sequences was sequenced per donor, of which approximately 19% were non-productive.

CDR3 length: 13 amino acids, cysteine to phenylalanine. Only the CDR3 DNA is retained, 39 bases long and in frame from the first base. Trimming takes 6 bases off V and 8 bases off J; junction bases not matched to a gene: 8. Based on the germline V gene (reference sequence), the CDR1 and CDR2 sequences are MNHEY and SMNVEV. General findings and caveats noted by the study authors: Only TCR beta chains were sequenced in this cohort, and the absence of alpha or paired-chain data limited detectable features. According to a later analysis, most CMV-associated TCR beta chains appeared to be HLA-restricted, and the HLA associations seemed to be driven largely by CMV exposure. Because the 87-base-pair reads could not distinguish some IMGT-functional V segments, including TRBV6-2 and TRBV6-3, those segments were excluded. According to a later analysis, parvovirus B19, influenza, CMV and Epstein-Barr virus appeared linked to several top co-occurrence clusters. HLA typing was unavailable for some donors at each locus, so association tests used only the typed subset. While some public TCRs were present in many individuals, most TCR sequences turned up only very rarely across donors. In a later genetic analysis, fewer N-insertions in productive TCRs were reported among donors in an Asian-associated ancestry cluster than the roughly 640-donor mean. According to a later analysis, TCR association rates differed among HLA loci, with DRB1 alleles showing the most associated TCRs and HLA-C alleles showing the fewest. Sequencing depth was assumed to be roughly uniform across donors in the presence/absence analyses, though that assumption may not hold. Broadly in line with IMGT annotations, most TCR beta V segments showed up in productive rearrangements about 90% or about 30% of the time in an earlier analysis of approximately 640 of the donors. The only immune exposure information available for the cohort was CMV serostatus. A later analysis found that HLA-associated TCR beta chains were more clonally expanded and had lower generation probabilities than equally common non-associated chains. When HLA alleles, especially DR and DQ, strongly co-occurred, TCR associations were difficult to assign to individual alleles. At a false discovery rate of 0.05, a later analysis linked about 17,000 TCR beta sequences to specific HLA alleles. A cluster of highly shared sequence variants was judged likely to be a technical artifact of the sequencing pipeline. The authors suggested that the approach could potentially be generalized to other disease states and immunological phenotypes. Correlated functional status among segregating V segments might reflect linkage disequilibrium, but an unknown experimental factor could not be ruled out. A further reported finding was that TCR beta sequences accurately predicted the HLA-A and HLA-B alleles for most subjects in the first cohort. Fewer than 20 rarely observed V segments, including chromosome 9 orphons, were excluded from the earlier analysis of several hundred of the donors because counts were too low. In a later genetic analysis, a missense DCLRE1C variant was associated with V-gene and J-gene trimming of TCR beta chains, and the association was replicated in an independent cohort. In vitro tests confirmed that a few of the cytomegalovirus-associated TCR beta chains recognize cytomegalovirus antigens. The classifier was reported to diagnose cytomegalovirus status with high specificity and sensitivity in both the original and validation cohorts. The study listed 164 TCR beta chains as associated with cytomegalovirus.

Points on this clone: The clone's antigen remains unknown. No much larger clone exists at a distance of one base, and base qualities are not known.

The cohort comprised several hundred healthy bone marrow donors. All cohort members were sampled while nominally healthy, although unrecorded immune exposures were likely present. The donor tested CMV seronegative and was one of the 352 seronegative cohort members. A peripheral blood sample was collected from each donor, and TCR beta sequencing was performed on peripheral blood mononuclear cells. Genomic DNA was extracted from the blood cell samples with the Qiagen DNeasy Blood Extraction Kit. Receptor libraries were prepared by the immunoSEQ multiplex PCR assay. The multiplex PCR relied on a mix of 60 forward primers for TCR Vbeta segments and 13 reverse primers for TCR Jbeta segments. The CDR3 region of rearranged TCR beta genes was amplified from genomic DNA by a multiplex PCR assay. Amplified TCR beta libraries were sequenced as 87-base-pair reads on the Illumina HiSeq System. The original pipeline was this. Across the roughly 640 repertoires, a later analysis counted 75 million to 90 million unique TCR beta chains, some 11 million of which were shared by at least two donors. Raw reads were error-corrected and collapsed into unique sequences by a nearest-neighbor algorithm in which closely related sequences were merged to remove PCR and sequencing errors. Alignment of CDR3 sequences to IMGT reference sequences was used to assign V, D and J gene segments. For a sequence to be retained, a match of at least six nucleotides to both a V gene segment and a J gene segment was required. Rearrangements were called productive when the CDR3 lacked stop codons and stayed in frame with V and J; all others were non-productive. CDR3 was defined according to IMGT convention as the region running from the second conserved V-encoded cysteine to the conserved J-encoded phenylalanine. The earlier analysis of 500 to 600 of the donors excluded sequences that lacked an unambiguous match to a single V gene segment. An earlier analysis of under 750 of the donors called V segments functional above 56.7% productive rearrangements and segregating when the between-donor standard deviation exceeded 5%. To diagnose cytomegalovirus status from the catalog of TCR beta chain sequences, a statistical classification framework was built. In a later analysis, V and J genes were assigned by comparing TCR nucleotide sequences against IMGT/GENE-DB human TR gene sequences. A later analysis assigned CDR3 sequences and most-parsimonious VDJ recombination scenarios with the TCRdist pipeline. In a later analysis, each TCR beta chain was defined by its CDR3 amino acid sequence together with its V-gene family, and reads without a unique V-gene family were excluded. A later analysis removed 592 highly shared, low-generation-probability nucleotide sequences to deal with suspected cross-contamination and a sequencing artifact. For each public chain, a later analysis derived a clonal expansion index from normalized ranks of inferred template counts within each repertoire. In a later analysis, generation probabilities were computed using a VDJ recombination model fitted to out-of-frame rearrangements, and the results were checked against IGoR. In a later analysis, hypergeometric tests were used to score TCR-TCR, TCR-HLA and TCR-CMV co-occurrence, with a repertoire-size bias correction applied to TCR pairs. To estimate false discovery rates, a later analysis permuted the HLA or CMV assignments 20 times. In a later analysis, co-occurring TCRs were grouped using DBSCAN, with TCRdist sequence similarity added in when clustering inside HLA-allele-positive subsets. Repertoires with fewer than 30,000 or more than 120,000 public chains were left out of co-occurrence clustering, as were about 5 repertoires with anomalous nucleotide sharing. Held by TCRdb, this immuneACCESS table contains in-frame sequences only and omits some clones. Under half of the omission traces to an unresolved V gene where checked; the cause of the rest is unknown. V and J calls and clone size follow that table, whereas D and trimming were derived from the DNA. The sample yields a few hundred thousand clones; 75% to 85% were counted once. Of the sample, 1.4% falls within the top ten clones.

The sample taken for sequencing was PBMCs. This TCR derives from a girl between 5 and 17 years old in good health and CMV-seronegative. This receptor chain uses TRBV27 and TRBJ1-2, and 8 junctional nucleotides match TRBD1. The DNA reads as follows: TGTGCCAGCAGCTCGACAGGGGCGCGGGGCTACACCTTC. It encodes CASSSTGARGYTF.